The clone carrying this TCR beta chain was detected ten times or more. V lost 3 bases and J lost 8, with 16 bases in between. CDR3 length equals 15 residues. Germline lookup yields CDR1 LGHDT and CDR2 YNNKEL (reference sequence). TCR cDNA molecules were tagged individually, and each one carried a unique molecular identifier. A single record per CDR3 protein comes from TCRdb applying MiXCR to the 5' RACE reads. The data show approximately 49,000 distinct CDR3 sequences, with about 5.8% seen just once and around 10% held by the top ten. Noted time point: sample taken at primary tumor resection. The donors were about 67 patients with non-small cell lung cancer that was early-stage and untreated. The study sequenced unsorted whole RNA from tumor, nontumor lung or frozen PBMC. These data belong to a study of spatial heterogeneity in lung cancer. About the study: The mean occurrence of each unique TCR and UMI combination in raw reads exceeded eight.

This material consisted of PBMCs, taken at surgery. This chain joins TRBV3-1 and TRBJ2-2, with D possibly matching TRBD2 (5 bases). This TCR was sampled from a male donor with early-stage non-small cell lung cancer. CDR3 bases: TGTGCCAGCAGCCACCCGAGGATGGGAGTAGGGGAGCTGTTTTTT. This gives the protein CASSHPRMGVGELFF.